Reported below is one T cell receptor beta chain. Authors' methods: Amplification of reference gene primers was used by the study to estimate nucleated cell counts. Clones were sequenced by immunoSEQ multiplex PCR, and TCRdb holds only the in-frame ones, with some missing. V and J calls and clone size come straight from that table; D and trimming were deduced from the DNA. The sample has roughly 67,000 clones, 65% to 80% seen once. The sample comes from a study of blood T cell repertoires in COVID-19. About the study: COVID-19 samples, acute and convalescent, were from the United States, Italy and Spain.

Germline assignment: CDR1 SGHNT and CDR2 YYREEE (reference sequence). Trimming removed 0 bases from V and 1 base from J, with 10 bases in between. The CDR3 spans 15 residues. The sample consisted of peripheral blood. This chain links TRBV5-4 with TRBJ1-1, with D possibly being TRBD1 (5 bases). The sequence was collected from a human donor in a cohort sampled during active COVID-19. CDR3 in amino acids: CASSLVGGGNTEAFF. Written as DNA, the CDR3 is TGTGCCAGCAGCTTGGTCGGGGGGGGGAACACTGAAGCTTTCTTT. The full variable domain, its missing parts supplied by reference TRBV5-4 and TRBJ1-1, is ETGVTQSPTHLIKTRGQQVTLRCSSQSGHNTVSWYQQALGQGPQFIFQYYREEENGRGNFPPRFSGLQFPNYSSELNVNALELDDSALYLCASSLVGGGNTEAFFGQGTRLTVV.